Shown below are 5 T cell receptor beta chains from a single sample sequenced in a study of cytomegalovirus exposure and HLA in healthy donors. Clones were read by immunoSEQ multiplex PCR, and TCRdb kept only the in-frame ones, dropping some. The table records 130,000 to 150,000 clones, 85% to 90% of them present only once. The sample was PBMCs. These receptor sequences come from a young woman in good health and CMV-seropositive.

This clone showed up just once. The chain joins TRBV18 to TRBJ2-7, with TRBD1 matching 9 bases. Germline lookup yields CDR1 KGHSH and CDR2 LQKENI. CDR3 length equals 19 residues. Trimming removed 2 bases from V and 3 bases from J; junction bases left unmatched: 17. CDR3 sequence (DNA): TGTGCCAGCTCACCAACTCCGGGACAGGGAGGGTCGTACGGCTACGAGCAGTACTTC. Its translation is CASSPTPGQGGSYGYEQYF.

About this clone itself: One junction end disagrees with the germline gene, perhaps due to a read error. The J gene is TRBJ2-1, the V gene TRBV27; TRBD1 is a possible D gene (5 bases). The CDR3 length is 15 residues. Germline CDR1 MNHEY, CDR2 SMNVEV (reference sequence). The DNA for the CDR3 is TGTGCCAGCAGTCCCTGGGCAGGGCTCTACTATGAGCAGTTCTTC. It translates to CASSPWAGLYYEQFF.

This rearrangement joins TRBV4-1 to TRBJ2-4, with 9 bases lining up with TRBD1. The CDR3 extends over 15 amino acids. The germline gives CDR1 MGHRA, CDR2 YSYEKL. Trimming cost V 2 bases and J 4 bases; bases outside gene matches: 3. CDR3: CASSQPGQGKNIQYF. CDR3 coding DNA: TGCGCCAGCAGCCAACCGGGACAGGGTAAAAACATTCAGTACTTC.

The genes are TRBV28 and TRBJ2-2, with TRBD2 matching over 7 bases. With 5 bases clipped from V and 10 bases from J, the junction kept 4 bases outside the gene matches. The length of the CDR3 is 12 residues. Germline lookup yields CDR1 MDHEN and CDR2 SYDVKM. As DNA, the CDR3 is TGTGCCAGCAGTAAGACTAGCCAGGAGCTGTTTTTT. Encoded protein: CASSKTSQELFF.

The genes are TRBV5-1 and TRBJ2-7; 7 bases map to TRBD1. Germline V CDR1 and CDR2: SGHRS, YFSETQ. This CDR3 has 15 residues. After removal of 0 bases from V and 1 base from J, the junction contained 4 bases not matched to a gene. The CDR3 bases are TGCGCCAGCAGCTTGGACAGGGGTCCATCCTACGAGCAGTACTTC. Protein product: CASSLDRGPSYEQYF.